This T cell receptor (beta chain) was sequenced for a study of Ad26.COV2.S vaccination and SARS-CoV-2 variants. Trimming took off 3 bases at V and 4 bases at J, with 8 bases between the two ends. This CDR3 spans 12 amino acids. Germline V gene lookup returns CDR1 SQVTM and CDR2 ANQGSEA. Assay: immunoSEQ multiplex PCR; the TCRdb copy retains only in-frame clones and omits some. The sample yields some 460,000 clones, 89% seen once. As to treatment: some 20 received Ad26.COV2.S at low or high dose, single or two shots; 5 received placebo; per-sample allocation not given. Sampling happened 63 days after the first vaccine or placebo injection.

The chain recombines TRBV29-1 with TRBJ2-3; D call uncertain. The sequencing here drew on peripheral blood, taken in a trial of Ad26.COV2.S vaccine versus placebo. The sequence was obtained from a person aged 18-60 years who received the Ad26.COV2.S COVID-19 vaccine or a placebo. This CDR3 is CSVESGSDTQYF. The CDR3 region has the DNA TGCAGCGTTGAGAGTGGCTCAGATACGCAGTATTTT.